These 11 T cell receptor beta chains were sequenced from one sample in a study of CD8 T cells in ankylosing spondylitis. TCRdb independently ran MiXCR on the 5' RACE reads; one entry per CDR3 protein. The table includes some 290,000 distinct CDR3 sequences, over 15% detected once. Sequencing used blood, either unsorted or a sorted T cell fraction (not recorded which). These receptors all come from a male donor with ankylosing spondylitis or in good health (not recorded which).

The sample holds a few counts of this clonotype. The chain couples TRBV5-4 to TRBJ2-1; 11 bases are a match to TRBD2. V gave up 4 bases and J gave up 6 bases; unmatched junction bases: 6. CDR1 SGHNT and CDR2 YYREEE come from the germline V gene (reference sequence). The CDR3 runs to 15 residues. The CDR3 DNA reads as TGTGCCAGCAGCCATAGCGGGGGGGCCTTCAATGAGCAGTTCTTC. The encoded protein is CASSHSGGAFNEQFF. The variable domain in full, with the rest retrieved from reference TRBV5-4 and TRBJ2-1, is ETGVTQSPTHLIKTRGQQVTLRCSSQSGHNTVSWYQQALGQGPQFIFQYYREEENGRGNFPPRFSGLQFPNYSSELNVNALELDDSALYLCASSHSGGAFNEQFFGPGTRLTVL.

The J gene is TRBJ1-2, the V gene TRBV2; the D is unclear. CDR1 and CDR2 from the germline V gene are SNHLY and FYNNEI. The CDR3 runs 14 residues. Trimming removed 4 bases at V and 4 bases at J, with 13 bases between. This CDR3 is CASSGEALGYGYTF. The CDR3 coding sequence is TGTGCCAGCAGTGGGGAAGCCCTGGGCTATGGCTACACCTTC.

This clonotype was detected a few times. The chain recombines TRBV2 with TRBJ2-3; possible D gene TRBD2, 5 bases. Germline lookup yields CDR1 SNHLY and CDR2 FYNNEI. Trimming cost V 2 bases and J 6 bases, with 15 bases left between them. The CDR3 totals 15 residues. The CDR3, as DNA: TGTGCCAGCAGTGAATATAGGCTAGCAGCGGATACGCAGTATTTT. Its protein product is CASSEYRLAADTQYF.

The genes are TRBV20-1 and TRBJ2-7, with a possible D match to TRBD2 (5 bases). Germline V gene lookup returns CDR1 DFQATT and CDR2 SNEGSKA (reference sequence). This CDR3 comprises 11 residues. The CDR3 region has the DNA TGCAGTACTAGTGGTGGTTACGAGCAGTACGTC. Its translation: CSTSGGYEQYV.

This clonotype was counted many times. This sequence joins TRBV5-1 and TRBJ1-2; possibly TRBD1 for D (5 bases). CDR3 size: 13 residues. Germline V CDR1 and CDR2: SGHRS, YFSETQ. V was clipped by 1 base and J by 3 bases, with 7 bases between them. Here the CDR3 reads CASSLLQDYGYTF. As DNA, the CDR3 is TGCGCCAGCAGCTTGTTACAGGACTATGGCTACACCTTC.

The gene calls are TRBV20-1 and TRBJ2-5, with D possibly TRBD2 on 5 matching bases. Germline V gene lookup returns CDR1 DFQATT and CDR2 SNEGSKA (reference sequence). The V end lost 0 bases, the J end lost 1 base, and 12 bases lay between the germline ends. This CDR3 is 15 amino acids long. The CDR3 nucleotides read TGCAGTGCTAGAGATCACCGGCTAGCCCAAGAGACCCAGTACTTC. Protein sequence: CSARDHRLAQETQYF.

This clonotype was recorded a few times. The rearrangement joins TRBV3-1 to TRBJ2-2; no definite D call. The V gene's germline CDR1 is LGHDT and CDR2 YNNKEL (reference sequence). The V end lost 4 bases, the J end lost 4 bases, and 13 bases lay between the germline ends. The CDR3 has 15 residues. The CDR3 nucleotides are TGTGCCAGCAGCCCGCCTTCCTGGGCCACCGGGGAGCTGTTTTTT. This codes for CASSPPSWATGELFF. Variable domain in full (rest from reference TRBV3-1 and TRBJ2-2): DTAVSQTPKYLVTQMGNDKSIKCEQNLGHDTMYWYKQDSKKFLKIMFSYNNKELIINETVPNRFSPKSPDKAHLNLHINSLELGDSAVYFCASSPPSWATGELFFGEGSRLTVL.

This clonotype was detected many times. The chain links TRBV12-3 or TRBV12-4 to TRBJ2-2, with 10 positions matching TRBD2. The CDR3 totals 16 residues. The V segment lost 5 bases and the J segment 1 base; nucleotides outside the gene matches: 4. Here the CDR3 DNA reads TGTGCCAGCAGTCGCAGACTAGCGGGGAACACCGGGGAGCTGTTTTTT. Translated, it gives CASSRRLAGNTGELFF.

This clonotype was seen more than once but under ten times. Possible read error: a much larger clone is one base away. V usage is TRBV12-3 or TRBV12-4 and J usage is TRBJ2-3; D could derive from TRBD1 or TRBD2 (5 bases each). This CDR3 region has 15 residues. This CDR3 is CAGSQRGVRGDTQYF. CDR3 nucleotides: TGTGCCGGCAGCCAAAGAGGGGTCCGGGGAGATACGCAGTATTTT.

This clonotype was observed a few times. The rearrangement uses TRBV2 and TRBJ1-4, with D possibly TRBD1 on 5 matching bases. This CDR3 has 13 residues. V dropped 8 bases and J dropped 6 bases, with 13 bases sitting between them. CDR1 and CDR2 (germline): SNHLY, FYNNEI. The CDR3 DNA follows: TGTGCCAGCCGCAGGGAGTTGGATGAAAAACTGTTTTTT. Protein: CASRRELDEKLFF.

The CDR3 region has the DNA TGTGCCAGCACCCCGGACTTATTTTACAATGAGCAGTTCTTC. It specifies CASTPDLFYNEQFF. J is TRBJ2-1 and V is TRBV28; a weak D match, TRBD2 (5 bases). V gave up 7 bases and J gave up 4 bases, with 14 bases separating them. CDR1 is MDHEN and CDR2 is SYDVKM in the germline V gene. This CDR3 contains 14 residues.